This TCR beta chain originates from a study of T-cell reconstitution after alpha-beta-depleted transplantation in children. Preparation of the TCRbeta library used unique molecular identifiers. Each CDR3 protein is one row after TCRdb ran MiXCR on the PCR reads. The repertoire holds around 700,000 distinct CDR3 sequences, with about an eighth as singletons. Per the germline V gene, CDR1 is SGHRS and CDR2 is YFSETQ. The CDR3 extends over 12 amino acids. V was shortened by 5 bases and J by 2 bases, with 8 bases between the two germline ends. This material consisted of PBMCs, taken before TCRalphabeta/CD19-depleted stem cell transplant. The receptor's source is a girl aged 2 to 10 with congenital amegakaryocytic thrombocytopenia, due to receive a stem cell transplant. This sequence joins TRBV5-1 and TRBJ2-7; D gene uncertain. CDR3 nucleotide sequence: TGCGCCAGCAGGGGGTCGACCTACGAGCAGTACTTC. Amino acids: CASRGSTYEQYF.